What follows is one T cell receptor (beta chain) and its context. Its antigen remains unidentified. This record comes from a study of shared clonotypes between healthy human individuals. Data came from immunoSEQ multiplex PCR; TCRdb stores just in-frame clones and leaves some out. The data contain hundreds of thousands of clones, around 96% of them singletons. Naivety among CD8 cells was defined by CD45RO negativity and positive CCR7 selection, thereby excluding terminally differentiated effector memory CD45RA+ cells. The CDR3 sequence is 15 residues long. The V segment lost 3 bases and the J segment 4 bases; nucleotides outside the gene matches: 3. Germline V lookup: CDR1 MGHDK, CDR2 SYGVNS. Findings and limits, study-wide: Larger estimated richness was generally recorded for naive subsets relative to memory subsets.

The V and J genes are TRBV25-1 and TRBJ2-1; 10 nucleotides align to TRBD1. The sample was naive CD8+ T cells sorted from blood. The receptor was isolated from a woman in her twenties or thirties in good health. In DNA, the CDR3 is TGTGCCAGCAGTGACCGGGACAGGGGATACAATGAGCAGTTCTTC. Encoded protein: CASSDRDRGYNEQFF. Full variable domain (remainder filled in from reference TRBV25-1 and TRBJ2-1): EADIYQTPRYLVIGTGKKITLECSQTMGHDKMYWYQQDPGMELHLIHYSYGVNSTEKGDLSSESTVSRIRTEHFPLTLESARPSHTSQYLCASSDRDRGYNEQFFGPGTRLTVL.